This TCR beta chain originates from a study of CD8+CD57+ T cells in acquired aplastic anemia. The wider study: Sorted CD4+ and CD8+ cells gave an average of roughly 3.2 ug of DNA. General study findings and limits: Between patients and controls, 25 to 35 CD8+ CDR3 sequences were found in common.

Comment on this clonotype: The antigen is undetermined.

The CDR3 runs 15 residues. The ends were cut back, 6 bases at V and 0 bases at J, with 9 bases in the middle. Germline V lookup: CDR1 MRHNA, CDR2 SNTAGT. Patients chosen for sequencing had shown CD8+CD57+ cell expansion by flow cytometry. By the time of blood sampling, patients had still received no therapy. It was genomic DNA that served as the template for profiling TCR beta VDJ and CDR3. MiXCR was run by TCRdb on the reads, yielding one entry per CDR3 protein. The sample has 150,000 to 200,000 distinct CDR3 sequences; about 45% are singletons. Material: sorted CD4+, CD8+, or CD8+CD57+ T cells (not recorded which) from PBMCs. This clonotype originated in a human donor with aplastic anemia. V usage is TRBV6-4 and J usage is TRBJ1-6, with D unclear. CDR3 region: CASSLKSSYNSPLHF. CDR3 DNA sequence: TGTGCCAGCAGCCTCAAGAGCTCCTATAATTCACCCCTCCACTTT.